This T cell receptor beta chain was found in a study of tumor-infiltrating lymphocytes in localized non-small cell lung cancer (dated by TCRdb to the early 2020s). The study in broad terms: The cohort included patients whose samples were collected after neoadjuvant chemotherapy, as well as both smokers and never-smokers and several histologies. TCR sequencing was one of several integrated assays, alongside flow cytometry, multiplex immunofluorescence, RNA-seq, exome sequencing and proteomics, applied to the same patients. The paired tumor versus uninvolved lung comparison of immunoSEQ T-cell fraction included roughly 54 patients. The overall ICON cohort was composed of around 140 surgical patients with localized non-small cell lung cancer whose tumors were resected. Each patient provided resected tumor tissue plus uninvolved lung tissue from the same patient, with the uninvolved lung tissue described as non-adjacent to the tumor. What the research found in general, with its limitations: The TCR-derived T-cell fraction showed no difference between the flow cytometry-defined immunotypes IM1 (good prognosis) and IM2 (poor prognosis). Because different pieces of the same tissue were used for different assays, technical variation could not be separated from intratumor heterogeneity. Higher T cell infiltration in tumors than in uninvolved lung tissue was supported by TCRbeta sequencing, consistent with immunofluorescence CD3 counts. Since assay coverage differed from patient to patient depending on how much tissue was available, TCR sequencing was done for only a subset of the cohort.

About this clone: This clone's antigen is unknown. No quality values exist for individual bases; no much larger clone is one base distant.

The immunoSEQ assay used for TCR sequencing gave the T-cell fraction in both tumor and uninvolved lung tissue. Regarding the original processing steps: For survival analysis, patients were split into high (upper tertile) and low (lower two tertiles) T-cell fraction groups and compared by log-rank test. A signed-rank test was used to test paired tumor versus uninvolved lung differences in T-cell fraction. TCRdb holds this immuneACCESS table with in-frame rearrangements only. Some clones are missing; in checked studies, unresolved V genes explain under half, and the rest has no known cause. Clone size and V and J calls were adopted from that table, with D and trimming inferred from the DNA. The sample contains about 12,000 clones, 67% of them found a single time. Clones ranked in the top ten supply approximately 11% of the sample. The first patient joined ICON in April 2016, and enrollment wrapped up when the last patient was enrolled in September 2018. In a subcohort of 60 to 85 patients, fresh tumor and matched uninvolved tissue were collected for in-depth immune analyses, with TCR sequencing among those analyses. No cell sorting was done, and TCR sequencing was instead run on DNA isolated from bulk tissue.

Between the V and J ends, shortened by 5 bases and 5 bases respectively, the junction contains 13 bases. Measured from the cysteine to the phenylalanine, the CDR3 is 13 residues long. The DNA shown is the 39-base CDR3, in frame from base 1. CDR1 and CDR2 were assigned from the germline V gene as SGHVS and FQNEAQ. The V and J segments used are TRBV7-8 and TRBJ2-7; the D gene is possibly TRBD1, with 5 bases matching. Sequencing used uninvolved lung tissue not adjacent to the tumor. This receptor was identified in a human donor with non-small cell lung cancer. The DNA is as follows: TGTGCCAGCAGCCGGAGACCCAGGGACGAGCAGTACTTC. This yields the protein CASSRRPRDEQYF.